The clone carrying this T cell receptor beta chain was recorded many times. The entry originates in a study of post-analysis software for immune sequencing data. Whole-study context: Relapsing-remitting, secondary progressive and progressive-relapsing courses of multiple sclerosis were included.

cDNA libraries for TCR beta contained unique molecular identifiers. Each CDR3 protein is one row after TCRdb ran MiXCR on the PCR reads. Among approximately 160,000 distinct CDR3 sequences listed, around 30% were seen once. Sequencing was carried out using blood. The origin of this receptor is a girl aged 10 to 17 with multiple sclerosis.

CDR3 sequence (DNA): TGTGCCAGCAGCGTAGCGGCCACAAGCTCCTACGAGCAGTACTTC. Translating it yields CASSVAATSSYEQYF. V and J are TRBV9 and TRBJ2-7; D remains unclear. Germline V gene lookup returns CDR1 SGDLS and CDR2 YYNGEE. The germline V and J ends were trimmed by 0 bases and 0 bases, with 10 bases remaining between them. This CDR3 contains 15 residues.